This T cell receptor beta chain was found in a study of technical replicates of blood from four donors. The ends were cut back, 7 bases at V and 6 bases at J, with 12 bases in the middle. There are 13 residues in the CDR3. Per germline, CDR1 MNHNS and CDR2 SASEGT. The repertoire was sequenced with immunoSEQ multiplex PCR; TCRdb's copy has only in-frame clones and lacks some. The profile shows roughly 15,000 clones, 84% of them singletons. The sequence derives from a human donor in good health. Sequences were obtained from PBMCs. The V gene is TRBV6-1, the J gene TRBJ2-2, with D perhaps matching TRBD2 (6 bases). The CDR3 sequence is CASKVRGAGELFF. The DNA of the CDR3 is TGTGCCAGCAAAGTTCGCGGGGCCGGGGAGCTGTTTTTT.